This T cell receptor beta chain comes out of a study of regulatory T cells in long-lasting Graves disease. Time point reported: persistent/refractory GD, antithyroid drugs over 5 years with positive TRAb. Researchers made the TCR library from RNA that was extracted from PBMCs. Roughly 8.6 milliliters of peripheral blood were drawn into EDTA tubes. Study-level points and caveats: Under persistent disease, TRBV28, TRBJ1-2 and TRBJ2-5 were used preferentially.

This clonotype has at least ten counts. Antigen specificity is unknown. Investigators prepared the TCR beta libraries by applying iRepertoire HTBI primers and Arm-PCR of CDR3 regions. TCRdb itself ran the multiplex PCR reads through MiXCR, one entry per CDR3 protein. This table has 400,000 to 600,000 distinct CDR3 sequences, 20% to 25% appearing once. CDR3 length: 13 residues. The V end was cut by 6 bases, the J end by 5 bases, with 13 bases between. The chain couples TRBV12-3 or TRBV12-4 to TRBJ2-5; tentatively, D is TRBD1 (6 bases). This specimen was peripheral blood mononuclear cells (PBMCs), taken when the disease was refractory, from a patient treated with antithyroid drugs. The source of this sequence is a female donor with Graves disease. CDR3 residues: CASSPGQLETQYF. CDR3 sequence (DNA): TGTGCCAGCAGCCCTGGACAGCTGGAGACCCAGTACTTC.